This TCR beta chain was identified during a study of cytomegalovirus exposure and HLA in healthy donors. As for the study in general: A data release that came early held tens of millions of unique TCRs from HLA-typed donors. Study-wide findings and caveats: About 87% or about 30% of the time was how often most TCR beta V segments were productive, according to an earlier analysis.

A note on this clone: What it binds is not known.

Between the trimmed V and J ends, which lost 3 bases and 5 bases, there was a span of 13 bases. CDR1 and CDR2 from the germline V gene are SEHNR and FQNEAQ (reference sequence). This CDR3 has 14 residues. The PCR ran on 60 Vbeta and 13 Jbeta primers. The method was immunoSEQ multiplex PCR; TCRdb's version includes in-frame clones alone and lacks a portion of them. This repertoire includes fewer than 95,000 clones. The sequence was collected from a woman aged 40 to 50 in good health and CMV-seropositive. The J gene is TRBJ1-1, the V gene TRBV7-9, with D perhaps TRBD1 (5 bases). The sample taken for sequencing was PBMCs. CDR3 in amino acids: CASSFPPGLTEAFF. CDR3 DNA: TGTGCCAGCAGCTTTCCGCCAGGGTTAACTGAAGCTTTCTTT.